A single sample gave rise to the 27 T cell receptor beta chains below, sequenced in a study of cytomegalovirus exposure and HLA in healthy donors. The PCR used 60 Vbeta and 13 Jbeta primers. Sequenced by immunoSEQ multiplex PCR; TCRdb stores in-frame clones only, minus some. The sample has about 110,000 clones; around three quarters are singletons. The sequenced sample was PBMCs. The receptors were gathered from a woman between 45 and 65 years old in good health and CMV-seropositive.

This chain connects TRBV11-2 to TRBJ2-7, with D possibly matching TRBD2 (7 bases). Germline V CDR1 and CDR2: SGHAT, FQNNGV. The CDR3 spans 15 residues. The germline V and J ends were trimmed by 0 bases and 4 bases, with 13 bases remaining between them. CDR3 in DNA: TGTGCCAGCAGCTTAGATGGGGGGGGCATGTACGAGCAGTACTTC. Translation: CASSLDGGGMYEQYF.

The gene calls are TRBV4-3 and TRBJ2-5, with 13 nucleotides matching TRBD2. V was clipped by 0 bases and J by 4 bases; unmatched bases: 5. This CDR3 comprises 17 residues. Germline assignment: CDR1 LGHNA and CDR2 YSLEER. CDR3 sequence reads: CASSQDRLAGGGETQYF. The CDR3 nucleotides are TGCGCCAGCAGCCAAGATCGACTAGCGGGAGGTGGAGAGACCCAGTACTTC.

This clone was found once. The chain recombines TRBV13 with TRBJ1-1; 10 bases match TRBD1. This CDR3 is 16 amino acids long. J was trimmed by 1 base and V by 5 bases; bases with no gene match: 7. CDR1 and CDR2 from the germline V gene are PRHDT and FYEKMQ (reference sequence). CDR3: CASSPGTGAPNTEAFF. DNA of the CDR3: TGTGCCAGCAGCCCCGGGACAGGGGCGCCGAACACTGAAGCTTTCTTT.

The rearrangement links TRBV7-9 to TRBJ1-1; D is uncertain. Germline-derived CDR1 and CDR2 are SEHNR and FQNEAQ (reference sequence). CDR3 length: 11 residues. V lost 4 bases and J 2 bases, leaving 2 bases between the germline ends. The CDR3 reads CASSSNTEAFF. The DNA of the CDR3 is TGTGCCAGCAGCTCAAACACTGAAGCTTTCTTT.

The DNA for the CDR3 is TGCGCCAGCAGCTTGGCCGGGACAGACAGCACAGATACGCAGTATTTT. It yields the protein CASSLAGTDSTDTQYF. The chain is built from TRBV5-1 and TRBJ2-3, with TRBD1 identical over 7 bases. This CDR3 region has 16 residues. Per the germline V gene, CDR1 is SGHRS and CDR2 is YFSETQ. V shed 0 bases and J 0 bases; nucleotides not matched to a gene: 4.

This chain joins TRBV5-6 and TRBJ1-2; D is unclear. The ends were cut back, 1 base at V and 10 bases at J, with 8 bases in the middle. In germline, CDR1 is SGHDT, CDR2 YYEEEE. CDR3 length equals 11 residues. For the CDR3, the DNA is TGTGCCAGCAGCTTGTCTAGCCACTACACCTTC. Protein: CASSLSSHYTF.

A single count supports this clone. This chain connects TRBV19 to TRBJ1-1; perhaps TRBD1 as D (5 bases). This CDR3 spans 14 amino acids. The germline CDR1 and CDR2 sequences are LNHDA and SQIVND (reference sequence). Trimming shortened V by 7 bases and J by 10 bases, and 22 bases separated the two germline ends. CDR3 loop: CASTRGETTIRAFF. CDR3 sequence (DNA): TGTGCCAGTACCCGGGGGGAGACGACCATAAGAGCTTTCTTT.

V usage is TRBV7-9 and J usage is TRBJ2-3, with TRBD2 matching 9 bases. Germline V gene data show CDR1 as SEHNR and CDR2 as FQNEAQ (reference sequence). V trimming: 3 bases; J trimming: 0 bases; junction bases outside the gene matches: 4. The length of the CDR3 is 16 residues. The CDR3 nucleotides are TGTGCCAGCAGCTTCCTAGCGGGATACAGCACAGATACGCAGTATTTT. Protein product: CASSFLAGYSTDTQYF.

The rearrangement joins TRBV21-1 to TRBJ1-2. TRBV21-1 is deemed a pseudogene. CDR3 length equals 14 residues. The CDR3 sequence: CASTQGHGEVGYTF. The CDR3 region has the DNA TGTGCCAGCACCCAAGGGCACGGGGAGGTAGGCTACACCTTC.

This clone has only a few counts. V is TRBV5-8 and J is TRBJ1-1, with TRBD1 matching over 7 bases. Unmatched junction bases numbered 4, after V lost 1 base and J lost 4 bases. The CDR3 covers 14 residues. CDR1 and CDR2 from the germline V gene are SGHTS and YDEGEE. The CDR3 DNA reads as TGTGCCAGCAGCTTGTTCACAGGGGCCACTGAAGCTTTCTTT. Amino acids: CASSLFTGATEAFF.

This chain links TRBV5-1 with TRBJ2-2; D perhaps matches TRBD2 (6 bases). The CDR3 covers 15 residues. Trimming took off 3 bases at V and 2 bases at J, with 11 bases between the two ends. The germline V gene encodes CDR1 SGHRS and CDR2 YFSETQ. In DNA form, the CDR3 reads TGCGCCAGCAGCTCCGGGACTCTCAACACCGGGGAGCTGTTTTTT. This translates into CASSSGTLNTGELFF.

V and J are TRBV2 and TRBJ2-3; 10 bases fit TRBD2. The CDR3 length is 14 residues. V gave up 7 bases and J gave up 6 bases; unmatched junction bases: 7. The germline V gene encodes CDR1 SNHLY and CDR2 FYNNEI. The CDR3 DNA reads TGTGCCAGCATCCCGACTAGCGGGCGGGATACGCAGTATTTT. It codes for CASIPTSGRDTQYF. Complete variable domain (other parts from reference TRBV2 and TRBJ2-3): EPEVTQTPSHQVTQMGQEVILRCVPISNHLYFYWYRQILGQKVEFLVSFYNNEISEKSEIFDDQFSVERPDGSNFTLKIRSTKLEDSAMYFCASIPTSGRDTQYFGPGTRLTVL.

Turning to this clone: One end of the junction fails to match germline, which may point to a read error. The chain combines TRBV7-3 with TRBJ2-7; possible D gene TRBD1, 7 bases. Germline V gene data show CDR1 as SGHTA and CDR2 as FQGTGA. The CDR3 spans 14 residues. CDR3 sequence (DNA): TGTGCCAGCAGCCTAACAGGGGAGGCCTACGAGCAGTACTTC. Translated, it gives CASSLTGEAYEQYF.

This chain connects TRBV19 to TRBJ1-5; tentative D call: TRBD1 (6 bases). Trimming stripped 9 bases from V and 7 bases from J, with 16 bases between. The CDR3 loop spans 13 amino acids. Germline values: CDR1 LNHDA, CDR2 SQIVND (reference sequence). The CDR3 DNA follows: TGTGCCAGCCAGGGACAACCGGGACAGCCCCAGCATTTT. It specifies CASQGQPGQPQHF.

Comments on this clone: Other DNA sequences in the sample encode the same CDR3. This chain connects TRBV9 to TRBJ2-1; tentatively, D is TRBD2 (5 bases). The CDR3 runs to 14 residues. V lost 0 bases and J lost 5, with 9 bases in between. Germline V gene data show CDR1 as SGDLS and CDR2 as YYNGEE. The CDR3 loop is CASSVGGRDNEQFF. CDR3 coding DNA: TGTGCCAGCAGCGTAGGTGGGAGAGACAATGAGCAGTTCTTC. Using reference TRBV9 and TRBJ2-1 for the parts outside the CDR3, the full variable domain is DSGVTQTPKHLITATGQRVTLRCSPRSGDLSVYWYQQSLDQGLQFLIQYYNGEERAKGNILERFSAQQFPDLHSELNLSSLELGDSALYFCASSVGGRDNEQFFGPGTRLTVL.

The chain employs TRBV5-5 and TRBJ2-3; D perhaps matches TRBD1 (6 bases). From germline, CDR1 is SGHKS and CDR2 YYEKEE (reference sequence). V was trimmed by 0 bases and J by 2 bases, leaving 13 bases between them. The CDR3 covers 16 residues. The chain's CDR3 is CASSLARPGATDTQYF. Here the CDR3 DNA reads TGTGCCAGCAGCTTGGCTCGGCCAGGGGCCACAGATACGCAGTATTTT.

V and J are TRBV7-8 and TRBJ2-7, with 9 bases lining up with TRBD2. This CDR3 is built from 16 residues. Germline CDR1 reads SGHVS; CDR2 reads FQNEAQ. Trimming removed 3 bases from V and 4 bases from J; junction bases left unmatched: 10. The chain's CDR3 is CASSLKREAALYEQYF. DNA for the CDR3: TGTGCCAGCAGCTTGAAGCGGGAGGCGGCTTTATACGAGCAGTACTTC.

The chain combines TRBV2 with TRBJ1-1; D may be TRBD1 (5 bases). Germline loops: CDR1 SNHLY, CDR2 FYNNEI. Trimming removed 6 bases at V and 2 bases at J, with 10 bases between. CDR3 length: 13 residues. CDR3 coding DNA: TGTGCCAGCAGCGTAGACAGCAACACTGAAGCTTTCTTT. Residues: CASSVDSNTEAFF.

This sequence joins TRBV13 and TRBJ2-7; D remains ambiguous. CDR1 PRHDT and CDR2 FYEKMQ come from the germline V gene (reference sequence). The CDR3 sequence is 14 residues long. Trimming removed 4 bases from V and 2 bases from J, with 12 bases in between. The CDR3 sequence: CASSSGASTYEQYF. In DNA, the CDR3 is TGTGCCAGCAGCTCCGGTGCGTCAACCTACGAGCAGTACTTC. The variable domain in full, with the rest retrieved from reference TRBV13 and TRBJ2-7, is AAGVIQSPRHLIKEKRETATLKCYPIPRHDTVYWYQQGPGQDPQFLISFYEKMQSDKGSIPDRFSAQQFSDYHSELNMSSLELGDSALYFCASSSGASTYEQYFGPGTRLTVT.

The V and J genes are TRBV2 and TRBJ2-7; D perhaps matches TRBD2 (7 bases). The V gene's germline CDR1 is SNHLY and CDR2 FYNNEI. V lost 8 bases and J 3 bases, leaving 20 bases between the germline ends. This CDR3 has 15 amino acids. Here the CDR3 DNA reads TGTGCCAGCCAAAGAAGAGGGGGGAGGGACTACGAGCAGTACTTC. Residues: CASQRRGGRDYEQYF.

V usage is TRBV5-6 and J usage is TRBJ2-7; 7 bases are a match to TRBD2. This CDR3 is built from 15 residues. Germline V gene sequence: CDR1 SGHDT, CDR2 YYEEEE. The ends lost 0 bases at V and 2 bases at J; junction bases unmatched: 5. The CDR3 DNA reads as TGTGCCAGCAGCTTGGGGCTAGCGGTTACCTACGAGCAGTACTTC. It encodes CASSLGLAVTYEQYF.

This clone was observed a handful of times. The V gene is TRBV15, the J gene TRBJ2-7, with 10 bases matching TRBD2. V lost 3 bases, J lost 4 bases, and 9 bases stayed unmatched. CDR3 size: 16 residues. Germline V gene lookup returns CDR1 LNHNV and CDR2 YYDKDF (reference sequence). The CDR3 bases are TGTGCCACCAGCAGGGGTAAAGCGGGAGGGAGATACGAGCAGTACTTC. It specifies CATSRGKAGGRYEQYF.

This sequence joins TRBV5-4 and TRBJ1-1; D remains ambiguous. CDR3 length equals 12 residues. V gave up 0 bases and J gave up 7 bases, with 7 bases separating them. Per germline, CDR1 SGHNT and CDR2 YYREEE (reference sequence). CDR3 amino acids: CASSLAGYEAFF. The CDR3 DNA is TGTGCCAGCAGCTTGGCAGGTTATGAAGCTTTCTTT.

The rearrangement uses TRBV27 and TRBJ2-7; 8 bases line up with TRBD1. V lost 8 bases and J lost 3; bases outside the gene matches: 6. The germline gives CDR1 MNHEY, CDR2 SMNVEV (reference sequence). The CDR3 length is 13 residues. The CDR3 sequence is CASRPGQDYEQYF. The CDR3 coding sequence is TGTGCCAGCCGACCGGGACAGGACTACGAGCAGTACTTC.

The rearrangement links TRBV5-1 to TRBJ2-5; the match to TRBD1 covers 8 bases. V was pared by 4 bases and J by 5 bases, with 4 bases of the junction left unmatched. CDR1 is SGHRS, CDR2 YFSETQ, per germline. The CDR3 loop spans 13 amino acids. The CDR3 region is CASSMDRAETQYF. As DNA, the CDR3 is TGCGCCAGCAGCATGGACAGGGCGGAGACCCAGTACTTC.

The rearrangement joins TRBV10-3 to TRBJ2-7, with 9 bases that match TRBD2. CDR3 length: 15 residues. Germline CDR1 reads ENHRY; CDR2 reads SYGVKD. The ends lost 3 bases at V and 5 bases at J; junction bases unmatched: 8. The CDR3 loop is CAISDGSGSFDEQYF. CDR3 DNA sequence: TGTGCCATCAGTGACGGTAGCGGGAGTTTCGACGAGCAGTACTTC.

Here the CDR3 DNA reads TGTGCCAGCAGCCGTACCCTTCTTCTAGGCTACGAGCAGTACTTC. Translation gives CASSRTLLLGYEQYF. This sequence joins TRBV5-6 and TRBJ2-5; no reliable D call. The end of the DNA is better explained by TRBJ2-7, so the J call may be wrong. Germline assignment: CDR1 SGHDT and CDR2 YYEEEE. This CDR3 has 15 amino acids.